A few counts support the clone carrying this T cell receptor (beta chain). There are 11 residues in the CDR3. V gave up 6 bases and J gave up 9 bases, with 11 bases separating them. Germline CDR1 is MRHNA and CDR2 is SNTAGT. This sample stems from a study of blood T cells in healthy people across ages. Across the study: The capture of about one barcoded beta molecule per two T cells was achieved by template switching.

With a J-beta primer mix and a sample-barcoded 5' primer, a second PCR ran about 7 to 12 cycles. TCRdb re-called the 5' RACE reads through MiXCR, storing one row per CDR3 protein. The sample carries over a million distinct CDR3 sequences, roughly a quarter recorded once. The same specimen was also included in a second study, on T cells of mothers and their children.

This TCR was recovered from a girl aged 2 to 10 in good health. V usage is TRBV6-4 and J usage is TRBJ1-1; possibly TRBD1 for D (5 bases). Sequences were obtained from blood. The CDR3 loop reads CASRPGLKAFF. The CDR3 nucleotides read TGTGCCAGCAGACCGGGACTGAAAGCTTTCTTT.